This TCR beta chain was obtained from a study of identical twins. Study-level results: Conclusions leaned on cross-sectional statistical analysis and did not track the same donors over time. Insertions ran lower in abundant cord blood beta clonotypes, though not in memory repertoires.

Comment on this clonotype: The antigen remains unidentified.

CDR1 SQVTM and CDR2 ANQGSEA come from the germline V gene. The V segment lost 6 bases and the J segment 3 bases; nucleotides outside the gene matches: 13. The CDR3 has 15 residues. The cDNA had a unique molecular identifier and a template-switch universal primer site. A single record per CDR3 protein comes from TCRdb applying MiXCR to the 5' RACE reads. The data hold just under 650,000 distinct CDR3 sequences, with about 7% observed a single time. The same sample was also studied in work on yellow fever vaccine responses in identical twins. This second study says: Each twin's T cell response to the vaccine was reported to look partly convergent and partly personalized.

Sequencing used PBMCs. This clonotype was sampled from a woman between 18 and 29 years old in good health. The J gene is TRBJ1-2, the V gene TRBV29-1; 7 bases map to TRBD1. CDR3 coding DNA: TGCAGCGTCGTTAAGGTACAGGGGCCCTACTATGGCTACACCTTC. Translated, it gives CSVVKVQGPYYGYTF.